This paragraph covers one T cell receptor (beta chain) sequence. The CDR3 has 15 residues. Germline V CDR1 and CDR2: DFQATT, SNEGSKA (reference sequence). V dropped 3 bases and J dropped 3 bases, with 15 bases sitting between them. The data were taken from a study of T cell repertoires in cytomegalovirus infection. TCRdb reanalysed the reads using MiXCR and keeps one entry per CDR3 protein. The table lists about 180,000 distinct CDR3 sequences, roughly 14% of them singletons, with over 25% in the top ten. This clonotype originated in a human donor in good health (CMV status not recorded). Some clones in this sample may be carry-over from other donors' samples. The chain carries TRBV20-1 and TRBJ2-1; perhaps D is TRBD1 or TRBD2 (6 bases each). The sequenced material came from PBMCs. CDR3 in DNA: TGCAGTGCTAGGGGGGCTAGCGCTAACTACAATGAGCAGTTCTTC. This gives the protein CSARGASANYNEQFF.